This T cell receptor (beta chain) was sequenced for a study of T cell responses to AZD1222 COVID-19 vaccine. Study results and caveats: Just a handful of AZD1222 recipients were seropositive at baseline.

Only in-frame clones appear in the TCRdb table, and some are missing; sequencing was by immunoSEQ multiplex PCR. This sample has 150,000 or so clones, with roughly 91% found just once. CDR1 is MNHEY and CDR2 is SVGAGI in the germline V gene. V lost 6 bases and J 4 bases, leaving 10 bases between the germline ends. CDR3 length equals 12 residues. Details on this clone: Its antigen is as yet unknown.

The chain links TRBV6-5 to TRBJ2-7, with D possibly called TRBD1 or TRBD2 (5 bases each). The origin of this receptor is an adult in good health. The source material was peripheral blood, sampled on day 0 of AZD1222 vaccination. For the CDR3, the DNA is TGTGCCAGCAGCCGCGAGGGGTACGAGCAGTACTTC. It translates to CASSREGYEQYF.